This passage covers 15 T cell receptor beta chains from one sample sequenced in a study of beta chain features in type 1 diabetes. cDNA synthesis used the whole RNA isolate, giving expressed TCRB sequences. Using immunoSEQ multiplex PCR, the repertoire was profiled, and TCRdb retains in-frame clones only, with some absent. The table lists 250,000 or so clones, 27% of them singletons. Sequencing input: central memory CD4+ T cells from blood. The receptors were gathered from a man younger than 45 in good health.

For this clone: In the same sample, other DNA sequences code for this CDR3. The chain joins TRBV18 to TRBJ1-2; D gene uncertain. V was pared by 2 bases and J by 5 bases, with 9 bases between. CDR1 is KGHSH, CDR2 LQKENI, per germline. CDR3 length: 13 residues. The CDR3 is CASSPAGNYGYTF. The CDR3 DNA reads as TGTGCCAGCTCACCAGCGGGTAATTATGGCTACACCTTC.

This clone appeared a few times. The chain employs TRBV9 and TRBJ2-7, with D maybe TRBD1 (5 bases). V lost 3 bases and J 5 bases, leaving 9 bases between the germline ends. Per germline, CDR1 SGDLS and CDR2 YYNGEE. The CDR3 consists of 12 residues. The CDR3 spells CASSATGDEQYF. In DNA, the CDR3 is TGTGCCAGCAGCGCCACAGGCGACGAGCAGTACTTC.

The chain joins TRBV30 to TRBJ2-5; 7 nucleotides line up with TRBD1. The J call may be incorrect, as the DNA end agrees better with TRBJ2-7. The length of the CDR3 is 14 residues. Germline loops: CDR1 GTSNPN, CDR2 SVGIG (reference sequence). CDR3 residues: CAWSEGQPASEQYF. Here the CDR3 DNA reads TGTGCCTGGAGTGAGGGACAGCCGGCAAGCGAGCAGTACTTC.

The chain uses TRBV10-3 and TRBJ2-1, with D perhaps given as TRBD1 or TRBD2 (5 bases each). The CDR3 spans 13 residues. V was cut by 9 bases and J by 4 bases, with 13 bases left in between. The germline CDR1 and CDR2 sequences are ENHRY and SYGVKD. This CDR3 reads CAIQGVQYNEQFF. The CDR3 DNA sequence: TGTGCCATTCAGGGAGTACAGTACAATGAGCAGTTCTTC.

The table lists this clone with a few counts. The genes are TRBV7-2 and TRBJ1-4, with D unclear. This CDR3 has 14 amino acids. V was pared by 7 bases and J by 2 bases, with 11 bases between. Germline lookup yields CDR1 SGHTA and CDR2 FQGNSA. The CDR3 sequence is CASTRGGTNEKLFF. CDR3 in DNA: TGTGCCAGCACCCGGGGAGGGACTAATGAAAAACTGTTTTTT.

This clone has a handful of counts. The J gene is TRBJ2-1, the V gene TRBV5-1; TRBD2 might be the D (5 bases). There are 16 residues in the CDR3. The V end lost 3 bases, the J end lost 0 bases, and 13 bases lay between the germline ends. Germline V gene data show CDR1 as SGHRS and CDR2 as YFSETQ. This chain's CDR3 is CASSSGGPGSYNEQFF. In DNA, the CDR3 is TGCGCCAGCAGCTCCGGAGGCCCGGGCTCCTACAATGAGCAGTTCTTC.

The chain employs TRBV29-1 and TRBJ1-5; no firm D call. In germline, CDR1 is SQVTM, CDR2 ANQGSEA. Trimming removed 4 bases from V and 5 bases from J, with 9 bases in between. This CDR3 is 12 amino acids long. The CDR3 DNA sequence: TGCAGCGTTGGGGGTTCCGATCAGCCCCAGCATTTT. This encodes CSVGGSDQPQHF.

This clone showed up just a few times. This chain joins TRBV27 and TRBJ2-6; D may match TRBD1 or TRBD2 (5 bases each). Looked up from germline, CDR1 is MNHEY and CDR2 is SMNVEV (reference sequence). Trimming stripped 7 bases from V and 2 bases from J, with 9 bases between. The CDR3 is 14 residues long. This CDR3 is CASMRGAGANVLTF. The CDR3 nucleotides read TGTGCCAGCATGAGGGGCGCTGGGGCCAACGTCCTGACTTTC.

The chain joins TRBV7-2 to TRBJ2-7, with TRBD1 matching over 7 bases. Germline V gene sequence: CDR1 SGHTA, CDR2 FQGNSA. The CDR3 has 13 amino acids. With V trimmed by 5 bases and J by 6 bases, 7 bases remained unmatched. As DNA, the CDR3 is TGTGCCAGCAGCCGACAAGGGGGCGTCGAGCAGTACTTC. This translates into CASSRQGGVEQYF.

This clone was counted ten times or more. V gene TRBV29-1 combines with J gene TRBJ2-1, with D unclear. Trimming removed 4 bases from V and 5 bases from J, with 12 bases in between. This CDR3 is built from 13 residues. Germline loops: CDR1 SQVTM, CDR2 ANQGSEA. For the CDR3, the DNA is TGCAGCGTTGTGGCACTGATGAACAATGAGCAGTTCTTC. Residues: CSVVALMNNEQFF.

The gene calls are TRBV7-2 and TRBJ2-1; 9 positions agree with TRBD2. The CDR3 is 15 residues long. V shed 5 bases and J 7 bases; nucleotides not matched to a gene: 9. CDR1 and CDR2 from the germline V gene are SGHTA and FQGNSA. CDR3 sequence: CASSPIAGVGNEQFF. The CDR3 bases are TGTGCCAGCAGCCCAATAGCGGGAGTTGGGAATGAGCAGTTCTTC.

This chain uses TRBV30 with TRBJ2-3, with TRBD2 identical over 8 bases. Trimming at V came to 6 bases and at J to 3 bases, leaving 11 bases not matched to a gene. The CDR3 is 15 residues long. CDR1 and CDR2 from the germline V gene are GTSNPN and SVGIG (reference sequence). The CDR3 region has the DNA TGTGCCTGCCCCGGGGCGGGGGGAGGAACAGATACGCAGTATTTT. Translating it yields CACPGAGGGTDTQYF.

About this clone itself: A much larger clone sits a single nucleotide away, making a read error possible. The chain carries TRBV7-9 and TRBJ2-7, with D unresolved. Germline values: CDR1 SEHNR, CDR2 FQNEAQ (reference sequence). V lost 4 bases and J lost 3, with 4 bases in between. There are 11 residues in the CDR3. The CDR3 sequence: CASSSYYEQYF. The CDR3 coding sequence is TGTGCCAGCAGCTCCTACTACGAGCAGTACTTC.

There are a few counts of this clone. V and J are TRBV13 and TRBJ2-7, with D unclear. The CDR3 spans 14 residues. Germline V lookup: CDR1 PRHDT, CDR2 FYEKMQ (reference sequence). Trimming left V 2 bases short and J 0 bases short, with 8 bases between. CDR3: CASSLYTLSYEQYF. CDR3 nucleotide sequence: TGTGCCAGCAGCTTATATACCCTCTCCTACGAGCAGTACTTC.

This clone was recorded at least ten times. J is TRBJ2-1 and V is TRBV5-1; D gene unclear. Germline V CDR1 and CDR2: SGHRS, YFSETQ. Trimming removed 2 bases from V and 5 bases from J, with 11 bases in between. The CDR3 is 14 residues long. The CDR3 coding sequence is TGCGCCAGCAGCTTATCGAGTGATCACAATGAGCAGTTCTTC. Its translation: CASSLSSDHNEQFF.